This T cell receptor (beta chain) was profiled in a study of OX40 agonist ivuxolimab in advanced cancers. Measured with immunoSEQ multiplex PCR; TCRdb has only the in-frame clones, and not every one. The sample has some 90,000 clones, 87% seen once. Patients were excluded for autoimmune disease history or systemic immunosuppression. Regarding this clone: Its antigen remains unknown.

The study's findings and limits: CD4+ and CD8+ blood T cells expanded clonally by week 6 at 0.1 to 3.0 mg/kg.

Germline CDR1 and CDR2: SGDLS and YYNGEE. The CDR3 has 16 residues. Trimming at V came to 3 bases and at J to 4 bases, leaving 8 bases not matched to a gene. The sequences come from CD4+ or CD8+ T cells sorted from blood, collected in a trial of the OX40 agonist ivuxolimab. The chain employs TRBV9 and TRBJ2-2; the match to TRBD1 covers 8 bases. This sequence originates from an adult with an advanced solid tumor such as melanoma, head and neck, liver or kidney cancer. The CDR3: CASSARTGTGTGELFF. DNA of the CDR3: TGTGCCAGCAGCGCCCGGACAGGGACGGGCACCGGGGAGCTGTTTTTT.